This is a list of T cell receptor beta chains from one sample in a study of monozygotic twins with inflammatory bowel disease. TCRdb reprocessed the 5' RACE reads and keeps a single row for each CDR3 protein, giving no DNA. Found here are around 380,000 distinct CDR3 sequences; the top ten clones hold under 3%. The specimen was blood. These receptors originate from a human donor with ulcerative colitis or Crohn's disease, or a healthy co-twin of an affected twin (not recorded which). CDR3s include the opening cysteine and the closing phenylalanine or tryptophan. Each record gives: J gene, V gene, CDR3 protein.

TRBJ2-7 | TRBV18 | CASSSSMGGTEQYF
TRBJ2-1 | TRBV7-2 | CASSRAGGGTIEQFF
TRBJ2-7 | TRBV5-4 | CASSSPTSGRAYEQYF
TRBJ1-2 | TRBV12-3/TRBV12-4 | CASSHAVNGYTF
TRBJ1-1 | TRBV5-5 | CASSLDRVLGAFF
TRBJ1-2 | TRBV15 | CATSEGGGYGYTF
TRBJ2-2 | TRBV11-2 | CASRISGMNTGELFF
TRBJ1-4 | TRBV2 | CASSAGQINEKLFF
TRBJ1-6 | TRBV5-1 | CASSLATGGGSPLHF
TRBJ2-2 | TRBV19 | CASSITTDTGELFF
TRBJ2-6 | TRBV5-1 | CASGAGAPGANVLTF
TRBJ2-3 | TRBV11-1 | CASSSSADTQYF
TRBJ2-6 | TRBV7-9 | CASSRRGGLNGANVLTF
TRBJ2-2 | TRBV5-1 | CASSLPSGTGELFF
TRBJ2-1 | TRBV10-3 | CAISGTGLAKGEQFF
TRBJ2-6 | TRBV5-1 | CASSLGSSSGIAGANVLTF
TRBJ2-6 | TRBV5-1 | CASSLAVLPGPSAANVLTF
TRBJ2-1 | TRBV6-2/TRBV6-3 | CASNRRVVNEQFF
TRBJ2-5 | TRBV10-2 | CASTQTGWQYF
TRBJ1-2 | TRBV6-5 | CASSSTENGYTF
TRBJ1-6 | TRBV30 | CAWSGTGKSSPLHF
TRBJ2-1 | TRBV7-3 | CASSLIPGGLSSYNEQFF
TRBJ1-2 | TRBV11-2 | CASSIPGGRGNYGYTF
TRBJ2-1 | TRBV3-1 | CASSQQGGLYEQFF
TRBJ2-7 | TRBV11-2 | CASSLELGRNHEQYF
TRBJ2-7 | TRBV10-2 | CASSESGGEQYF
TRBJ1-1 | TRBV15 | CATSRGESLNTEAFF
TRBJ2-2 | TRBV7-6 | CASSLISSAGELFF
TRBJ1-5 | TRBV7-2 | CASSLEGRGTPQHF
TRBJ1-2 | TRBV5-1 | CASSLDIIYGYTF
TRBJ2-1 | TRBV7-2 | CASSPQGGRAGEQFF
TRBJ2-1 | TRBV5-1 | CASSWGLPSSYNEQFF
TRBJ2-1 | TRBV3-1 | CASSQVWGLGEQFF
TRBJ2-2 | TRBV5-1 | CASSLGAGTRNTGELFF
TRBJ2-7 | TRBV20-1 | CSASFPRDRMYEQYF
TRBJ1-2 | TRBV4-1 | CASSPRQGPSTF
TRBJ2-3 | TRBV12-3/TRBV12-4 | CASSFWGGSTDTQYF
TRBJ1-6 | TRBV7-9 | CASSLDARGHSPLHF
TRBJ1-4 | TRBV3-1 | CASSQYGGNEKLFF
TRBJ2-5 | TRBV27 | CASSSGLAGEVETQYF
TRBJ2-4 | TRBV5-4 | CASSPSGGGKNIQYF